Sequencing of this T cell receptor (beta chain) was carried out in a study of T cell responses to AZD1222 COVID-19 vaccine. Profiled with immunoSEQ multiplex PCR; TCRdb holds only in-frame clones, not every one. Of fewer than 45,000 clones in the sample, roughly 91% were seen once. The CDR3 totals 19 residues. Trimming stripped 8 bases from V and 1 base from J, with 29 bases between. CDR1 SEHNR and CDR2 FQNEAQ come from the germline V gene (reference sequence). The sample consisted of peripheral blood, taken on day 0 of AZD1222 vaccination. The gene calls are TRBV7-9 and TRBJ1-2, with TRBD1 as a possible D gene (5 bases). The receptor was isolated from an adult in good health. The CDR3 region has the DNA TGTGCCAGCGTACGGGCCCGTAGCGTGGGGGAACTTGATAACTATGGCTACACCTTC. It translates to CASVRARSVGELDNYGYTF.